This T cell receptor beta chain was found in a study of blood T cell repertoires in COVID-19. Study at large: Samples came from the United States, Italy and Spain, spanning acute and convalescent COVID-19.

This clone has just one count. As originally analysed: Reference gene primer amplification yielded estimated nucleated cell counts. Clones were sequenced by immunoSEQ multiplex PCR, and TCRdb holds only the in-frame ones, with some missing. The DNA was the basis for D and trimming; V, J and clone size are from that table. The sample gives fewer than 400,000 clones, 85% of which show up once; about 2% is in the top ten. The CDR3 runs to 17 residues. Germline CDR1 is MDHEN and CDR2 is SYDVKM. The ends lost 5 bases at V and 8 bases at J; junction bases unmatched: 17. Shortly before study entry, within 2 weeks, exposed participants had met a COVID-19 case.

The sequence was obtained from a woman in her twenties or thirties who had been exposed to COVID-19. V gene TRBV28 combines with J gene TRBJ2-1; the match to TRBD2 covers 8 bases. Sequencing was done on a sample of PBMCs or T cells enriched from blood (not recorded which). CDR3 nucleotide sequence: TGTGCCAGCAGTGAGGGGCAGGATAGCGGGATAGGAGATGAGCAGTTCTTC. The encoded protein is CASSEGQDSGIGDEQFF.